This paragraph reports one T cell receptor (beta chain). What it binds is not known. Sequencing used immunoSEQ multiplex PCR; TCRdb keeps in-frame clones, though not all of them. In the table there are about 2.4 million clones, over 85% of which are singletons. This sample is part of a study of shared clonotypes between healthy human individuals. The study's findings and limits: Blood alone was sampled, and tissue repertoires likely differ. Four donors had 5% to 6.5% of their naive CD4 clonotypes in common.

The CDR3 contains 15 residues. Trimming at V came to 4 bases and at J to 4 bases, leaving 7 bases not matched to a gene. Germline CDR1 SQVTM, CDR2 ANQGSEA. This rearrangement joins TRBV29-1 to TRBJ2-3, with 11 bases matching TRBD2. The receptor was isolated from a man between 18 and 29 years old in good health. Some clones in this sample may be carry-over from other donors' samples. Sequencing was done on a sample of naive CD4+ T cells from PBMCs. This sample's subset: CD45RA+ positively selected. The CDR3 DNA reads as TGCAGCGTTGTACGTAGCGGGAGGGGGGCAGATACGCAGTATTTT. Translated, it gives CSVVRSGRGADTQYF.